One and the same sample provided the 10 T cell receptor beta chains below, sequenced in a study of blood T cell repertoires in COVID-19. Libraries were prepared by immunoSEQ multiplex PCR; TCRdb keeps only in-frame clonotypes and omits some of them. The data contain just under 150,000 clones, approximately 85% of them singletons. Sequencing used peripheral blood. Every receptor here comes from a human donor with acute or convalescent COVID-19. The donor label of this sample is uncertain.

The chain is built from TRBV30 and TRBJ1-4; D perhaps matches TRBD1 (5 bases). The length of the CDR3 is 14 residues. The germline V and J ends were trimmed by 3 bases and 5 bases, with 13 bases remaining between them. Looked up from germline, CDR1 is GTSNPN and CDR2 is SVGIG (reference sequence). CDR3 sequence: CAWRPDGGNEKLFF. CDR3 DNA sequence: TGTGCCTGGAGGCCCGACGGGGGGAATGAAAAACTGTTTTTT.

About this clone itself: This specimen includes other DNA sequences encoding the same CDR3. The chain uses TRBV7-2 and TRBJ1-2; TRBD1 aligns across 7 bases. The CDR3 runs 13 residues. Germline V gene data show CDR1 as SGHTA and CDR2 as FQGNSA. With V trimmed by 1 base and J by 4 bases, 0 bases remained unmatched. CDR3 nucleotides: TGTGCCAGCAGCTTAGGACAGGGCTATGGCTACACCTTC. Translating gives CASSLGQGYGYTF.

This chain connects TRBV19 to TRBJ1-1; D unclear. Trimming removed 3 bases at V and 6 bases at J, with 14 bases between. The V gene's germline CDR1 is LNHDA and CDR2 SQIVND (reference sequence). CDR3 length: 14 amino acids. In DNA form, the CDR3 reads TGTGCCAGTAGTATTCGGAAAGGGAGGCCTGAAGCTTTCTTT. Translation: CASSIRKGRPEAFF. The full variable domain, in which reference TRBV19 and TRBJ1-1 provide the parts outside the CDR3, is DGGITQSPKYLFRKEGQNVTLSCEQNLNHDAMYWYRQDPGQGLRLIYYSQIVNDFQKGDIAEGYSVSREKKESFPLTVTSAQKNPTAFYLCASSIRKGRPEAFFGQGTRLTVV.

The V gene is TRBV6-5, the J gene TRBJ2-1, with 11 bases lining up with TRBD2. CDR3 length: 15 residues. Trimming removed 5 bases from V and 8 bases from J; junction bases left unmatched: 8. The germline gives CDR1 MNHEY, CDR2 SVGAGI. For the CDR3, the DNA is TGTGCCAGCAGTCCCGGACTAGCGGGTTACCATGAGCAGTTCTTC. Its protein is CASSPGLAGYHEQFF.

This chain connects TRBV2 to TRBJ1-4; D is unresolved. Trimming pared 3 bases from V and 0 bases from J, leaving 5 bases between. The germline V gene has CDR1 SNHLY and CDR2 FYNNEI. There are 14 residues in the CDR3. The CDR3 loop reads CASSDPATNEKLFF. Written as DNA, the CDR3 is TGTGCCAGCAGTGATCCCGCAACTAATGAAAAACTGTTTTTT.

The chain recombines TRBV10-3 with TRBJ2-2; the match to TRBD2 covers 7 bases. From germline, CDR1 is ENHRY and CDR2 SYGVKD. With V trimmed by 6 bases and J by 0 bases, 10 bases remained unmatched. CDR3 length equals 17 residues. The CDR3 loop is CAISLIGGSANTGELFF. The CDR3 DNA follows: TGTGCCATCAGCTTAATCGGGGGGTCTGCGAACACCGGGGAGCTGTTTTTT.

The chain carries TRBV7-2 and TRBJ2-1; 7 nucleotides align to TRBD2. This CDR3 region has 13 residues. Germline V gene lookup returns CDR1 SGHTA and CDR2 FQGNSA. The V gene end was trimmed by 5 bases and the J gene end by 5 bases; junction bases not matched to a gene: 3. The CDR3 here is CASSRGGDNEQFF. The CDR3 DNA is TGTGCCAGCAGCCGTGGGGGGGACAATGAGCAGTTCTTC. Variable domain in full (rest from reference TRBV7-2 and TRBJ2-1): GAGVSQSPSNKVTEKGKDVELRCDPISGHTALYWYRQSLGQGLEFLIYFQGNSAPDKSGLPSDRFSAERTGGSVSTLTIQRTQQEDSAVYLCASSRGGDNEQFFGPGTRLTVL.

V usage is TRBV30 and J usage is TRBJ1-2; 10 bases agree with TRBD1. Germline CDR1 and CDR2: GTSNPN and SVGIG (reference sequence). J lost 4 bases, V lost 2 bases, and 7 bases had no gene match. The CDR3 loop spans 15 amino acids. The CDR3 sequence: CAWSPLTGGVYGYTF. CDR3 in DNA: TGTGCCTGGAGTCCTCTGACAGGGGGCGTCTATGGCTACACCTTC.

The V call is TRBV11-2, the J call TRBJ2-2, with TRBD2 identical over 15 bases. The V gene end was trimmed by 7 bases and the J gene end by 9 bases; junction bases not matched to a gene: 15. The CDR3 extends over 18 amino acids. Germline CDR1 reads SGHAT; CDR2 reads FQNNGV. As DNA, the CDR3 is TGTGCCAGCACCCTTTTTCGGACTAGCGGGAGGGCCAGTAGGGAGCTGTTTTTT. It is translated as CASTLFRTSGRASRELFF.

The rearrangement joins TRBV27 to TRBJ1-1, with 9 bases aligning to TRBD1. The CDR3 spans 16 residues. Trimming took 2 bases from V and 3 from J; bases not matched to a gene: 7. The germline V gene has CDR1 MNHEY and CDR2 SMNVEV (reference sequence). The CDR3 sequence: CASSLRYRGPDTEAFF. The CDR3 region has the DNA TGTGCCAGCAGTTTACGGTACAGGGGGCCGGACACTGAAGCTTTCTTT.